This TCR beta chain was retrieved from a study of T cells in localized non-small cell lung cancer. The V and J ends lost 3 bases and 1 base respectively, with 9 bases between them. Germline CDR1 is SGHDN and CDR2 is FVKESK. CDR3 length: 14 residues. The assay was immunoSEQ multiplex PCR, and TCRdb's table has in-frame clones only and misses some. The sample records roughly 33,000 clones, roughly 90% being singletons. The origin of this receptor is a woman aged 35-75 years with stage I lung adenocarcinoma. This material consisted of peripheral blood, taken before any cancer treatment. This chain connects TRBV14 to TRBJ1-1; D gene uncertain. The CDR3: CASSHLLRNTEAFF. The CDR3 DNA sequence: TGTGCCAGCAGCCACCTCTTACGGAACACTGAAGCTTTCTTT.